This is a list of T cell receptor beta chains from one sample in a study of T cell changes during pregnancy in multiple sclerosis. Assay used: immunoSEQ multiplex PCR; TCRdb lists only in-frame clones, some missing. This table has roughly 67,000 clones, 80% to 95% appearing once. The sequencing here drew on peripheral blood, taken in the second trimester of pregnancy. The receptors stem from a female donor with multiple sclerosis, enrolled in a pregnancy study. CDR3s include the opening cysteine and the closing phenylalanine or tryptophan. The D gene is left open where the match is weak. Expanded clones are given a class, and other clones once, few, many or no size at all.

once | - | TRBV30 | CAWSGGGEYNGYTF
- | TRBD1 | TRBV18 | CASSPAGGGNQPQHF
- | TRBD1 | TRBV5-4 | CASSGRTGGVVGYEQYF
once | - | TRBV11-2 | CASSIWGAYNEQFF
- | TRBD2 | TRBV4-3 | CASSPSAGGDVQYF
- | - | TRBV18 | CASSPNFLAVSSTDTQYF
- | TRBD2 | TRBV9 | CASSLRLAGSSGELFF
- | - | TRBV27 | CASRTKTADTGELFF
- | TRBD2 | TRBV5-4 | CASRRSGGLPSYNEQFF
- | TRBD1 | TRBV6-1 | CASGGTGFEKLFF
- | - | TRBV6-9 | CASRYCGYTF
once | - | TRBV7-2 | CASSPRPGLAGELFF
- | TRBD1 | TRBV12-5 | CASGLVRGLGYGYTF
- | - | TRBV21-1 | CARSFDRDPTEAFF
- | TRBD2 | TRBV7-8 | CASSITAGGETQYF
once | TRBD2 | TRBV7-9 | CASSLRGGSTGELFF
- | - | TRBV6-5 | CASSYSRAGTYEQYF
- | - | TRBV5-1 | CASSLMAGRDTEAFF
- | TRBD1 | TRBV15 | CATSRGEGQTNTGELFF
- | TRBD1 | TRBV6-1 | CASSGGQATNEKLFF
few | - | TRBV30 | CAWSFIRGTEAFF
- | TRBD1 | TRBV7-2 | CASSSQGYEQYF
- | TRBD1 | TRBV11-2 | CASSSRGQSATDTQYF
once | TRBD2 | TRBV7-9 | CASSFHGGLAGGLSDTQYF
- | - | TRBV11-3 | CASSLGGRSGSEQFF
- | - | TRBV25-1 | CASSEFSRGSDTQYF
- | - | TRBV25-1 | CASSYHRDKENYEQYF
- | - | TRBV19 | CASSLTLSQLWSQYF
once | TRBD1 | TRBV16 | CASSQVMQGVGGYTF
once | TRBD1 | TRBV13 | CASSSEGQSNSPLHF
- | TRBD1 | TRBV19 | CASSRGYLGEKLFF
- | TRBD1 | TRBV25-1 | CASSDIQGVGSPLHF
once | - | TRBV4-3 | CASSQDQRGGGNTIYF
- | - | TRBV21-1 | CASSKGDIISGNTIYF
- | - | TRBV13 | CASSARRGTYEQYF
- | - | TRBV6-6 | CASSHPTRKETQYF
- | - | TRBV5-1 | CASSLGLQLSFGTDTQYF
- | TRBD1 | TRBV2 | CAGQGYQETQYF
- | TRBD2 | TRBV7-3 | CASSLRGAGGQETQYF
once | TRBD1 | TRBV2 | CASSYRGDEQYF
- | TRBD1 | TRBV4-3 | CASSLRQGGNTEAFF
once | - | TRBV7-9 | CASSQSGQETQYF
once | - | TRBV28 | CASSLPQGSQPQHF
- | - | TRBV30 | CAWSPGERGYTF
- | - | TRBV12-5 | CASDRGGQETQYF
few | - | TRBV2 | CASSAINEQFF
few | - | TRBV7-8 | CASSLGAGRQPQHF